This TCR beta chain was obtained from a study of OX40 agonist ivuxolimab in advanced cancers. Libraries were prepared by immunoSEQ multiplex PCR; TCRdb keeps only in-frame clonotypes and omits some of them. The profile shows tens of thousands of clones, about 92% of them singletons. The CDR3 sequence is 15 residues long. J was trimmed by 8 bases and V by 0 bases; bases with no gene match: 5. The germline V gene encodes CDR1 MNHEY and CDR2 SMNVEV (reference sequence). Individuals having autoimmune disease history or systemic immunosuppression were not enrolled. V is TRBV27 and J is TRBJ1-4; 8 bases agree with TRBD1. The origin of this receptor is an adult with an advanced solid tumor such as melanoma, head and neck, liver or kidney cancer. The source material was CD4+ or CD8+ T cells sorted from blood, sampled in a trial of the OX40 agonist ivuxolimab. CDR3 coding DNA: TGTGCCAGCAGTTTATCCCAGGGGGCAGGGGAAAAACTGTTTTTT. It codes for CASSLSQGAGEKLFF.